This T cell receptor (beta chain) was profiled in a study of long-term antiretroviral therapy in people with HIV. Two or more post-ART PBMC samples, plus at least one pre-ART sample, were available for each donor. This clone was observed a single time. Sequencing relied on immunoSEQ assay v3.0, run at survey level. Measured with immunoSEQ multiplex PCR; TCRdb has only the in-frame clones, and not every one. Of about 15,000 clones in the sample, 78% were seen once. The CDR3 is made up of 14 amino acids. V shed 7 bases and J 2 bases; nucleotides not matched to a gene: 4. Germline CDR1 and CDR2: MNHEY and SVGAGI.

The V and J genes are TRBV6-5 and TRBJ2-7; 11 positions match TRBD2. The source material was unsorted PBMCs, sampled about 3.3 years after starting antiretroviral therapy. This TCR was recovered from a woman aged 40 to 55 with HIV. DNA of the CDR3: TGTGCCAGCACCTCTAGCGGGGGGACCTACGAGCAGTACTTC. It translates to CASTSSGGTYEQYF.